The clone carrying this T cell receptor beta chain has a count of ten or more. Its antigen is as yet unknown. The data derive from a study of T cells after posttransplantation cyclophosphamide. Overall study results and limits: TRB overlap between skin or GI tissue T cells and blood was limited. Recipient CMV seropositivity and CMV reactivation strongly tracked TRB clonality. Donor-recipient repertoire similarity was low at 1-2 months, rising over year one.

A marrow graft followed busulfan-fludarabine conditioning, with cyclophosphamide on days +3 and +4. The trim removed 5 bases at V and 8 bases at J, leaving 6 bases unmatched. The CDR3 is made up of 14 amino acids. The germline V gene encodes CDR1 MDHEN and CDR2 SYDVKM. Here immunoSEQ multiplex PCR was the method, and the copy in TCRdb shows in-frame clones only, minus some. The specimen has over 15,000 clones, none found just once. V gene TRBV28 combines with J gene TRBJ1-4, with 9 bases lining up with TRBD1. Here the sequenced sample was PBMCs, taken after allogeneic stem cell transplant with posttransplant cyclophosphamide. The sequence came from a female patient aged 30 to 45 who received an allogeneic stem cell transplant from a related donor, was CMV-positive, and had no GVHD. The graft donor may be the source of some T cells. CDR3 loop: CASSATGGREKLFF. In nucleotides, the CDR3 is TGTGCCAGCAGTGCGACAGGGGGTCGGGAAAAACTGTTTTTT.